This T cell receptor beta chain appears in the sequencing data of a study of cytomegalovirus exposure and HLA in healthy donors. About the study: Early release data held 80 million to 100 million unique TCRs from HLA-typed donors.

This clone was seen more than once but under ten times. Its specificity is not known. The PCR contained 60 Vbeta and 13 Jbeta primers. Profiled with immunoSEQ multiplex PCR; TCRdb holds only in-frame clones, not every one. The sample lists about 190,000 clones, 74% occurring once. Healthy individuals who donated bone marrow served as the donors. Study-wide findings and caveats: Among TCR beta chains, those listed as cytomegalovirus-associated numbered about 160. V- and J-gene trimming of TCR beta was linked (in a later analysis) to a missense DCLRE1C variant.

Per the germline V gene, CDR1 is WNHNN and CDR2 is SYGVQD (reference sequence). The CDR3 loop spans 12 amino acids. Trimming shortened V by 6 bases and J by 6 bases, and 12 bases separated the two germline ends. This TCR came from a woman under 40 in good health and CMV-seropositive. Sequencing input: PBMCs. The gene calls are TRBV10-1 and TRBJ2-7; TRBD2 might be the D (5 bases). CDR3 residues: CASRGTGSEQYF. The CDR3 coding sequence is TGCGCCAGCAGAGGAACGGGGTCCGAGCAGTACTTC.